This passage covers 32 T cell receptor beta chains from one sample sequenced in a study of shared clonotypes between healthy human individuals. The table came from immunoSEQ multiplex PCR; TCRdb's copy has only in-frame clones and leaves some out. The sample shows about 2.4 million clones, roughly nine tenths of them seen only once. Sequenced: naive CD4+ T cells sorted from blood. Subset of the sample: CD45RA+ positively selected. These receptors were obtained from a man aged 18-30 years in good health.

This chain connects TRBV2 to TRBJ2-3, with no clear D. V was shortened by 2 bases and J by 2 bases, with 11 bases between the two germline ends. The length of the CDR3 is 15 residues. The V gene's germline CDR1 is SNHLY and CDR2 FYNNEI. DNA of the CDR3: TGTGCCAGCAGTGAAAACGGAAGAGACACAGATACGCAGTATTTT. Amino acids: CASSENGRDTDTQYF.

On this clone itself: The same CDR3 can be traced to other DNA sequences in this sample. The chain combines TRBV19 with TRBJ1-1, with a possible D match to TRBD1 (5 bases). The V gene's germline CDR1 is LNHDA and CDR2 SQIVND (reference sequence). The CDR3 runs 14 residues. V was clipped by 1 base and J by 0 bases, with 6 bases between them. This chain's CDR3 is CASSIGGVNTEAFF. The CDR3 coding sequence is TGTGCCAGTAGTATAGGAGGGGTGAACACTGAAGCTTTCTTT. The full variable domain, its missing parts supplied by reference TRBV19 and TRBJ1-1, is DGGITQSPKYLFRKEGQNVTLSCEQNLNHDAMYWYRQDPGQGLRLIYYSQIVNDFQKGDIAEGYSVSREKKESFPLTVTSAQKNPTAFYLCASSIGGVNTEAFFGQGTRLTVV.

V is TRBV6-1 and J is TRBJ2-7; D is undetermined. V gave up 2 bases and J gave up 3 bases, with 14 bases separating them. CDR1 and CDR2 (germline): MNHNS, SASEGT. The CDR3 contains 15 residues. CDR3 DNA sequence: TGTGCCAGCAGTGAAAACGGCCAGGTGAACTACGAGCAGTACTTC. This encodes CASSENGQVNYEQYF.

This clone came up once. V gene TRBV5-1 combines with J gene TRBJ2-1, with a weak D call TRBD1 (5 bases). The length of the CDR3 is 14 residues. Germline CDR1 SGHRS, CDR2 YFSETQ. The V gene lost 2 bases and the J gene lost 7 bases, with 13 bases spanning the gap. The CDR3, as DNA: TGCGCCAGCAGCTTTGAGACAGAAGCTAATGAGCAGTTCTTC. It translates to CASSFETEANEQFF. Complete variable domain (other parts from reference TRBV5-1 and TRBJ2-1): KAGVTQTPRYLIKTRGQQVTLSCSPISGHRSVSWYQQTPGQGLQFLFEYFSETQRNKGNFPGRFSGRQFSNSRSEMNVSTLELGDSALYLCASSFETEANEQFFGPGTRLTVL.

CDR3 residues: CASSLALPGEDTQYF. The DNA of the CDR3 is TGTGCCAGCAGCTTGGCACTCCCAGGTGAAGATACGCAGTATTTT. The rearrangement links TRBV5-4 to TRBJ2-3; D remains unclear. Germline V gene data show CDR1 as SGHNT and CDR2 as YYREEE (reference sequence). Trimming took off 0 bases at V and 5 bases at J, with 13 bases between the two ends. The CDR3 is 15 amino acids.

J is TRBJ1-6 and V is TRBV5-5; possibly TRBD1 for D (5 bases). With 2 bases removed from V and 9 bases from J, the gap between germline ends came to 15 bases. CDR1 is SGHKS, CDR2 YYEKEE, per germline (reference sequence). This CDR3 is 15 amino acids long. CDR3 sequence reads: CASSFSGGVSSPLHF. The CDR3, as DNA: TGTGCCAGCAGCTTTTCGGGAGGGGTTAGTTCACCCCTCCACTTT.

The chain uses TRBV2 and TRBJ1-6, with TRBD1 matching 10 bases. J was trimmed by 7 bases and V by 10 bases; bases with no gene match: 4. This CDR3 has 13 residues. Germline V gene sequence: CDR1 SNHLY, CDR2 FYNNEI. The CDR3 here is CATKGQGNSPLHF. The DNA of the CDR3 is TGTGCCACCAAGGGACAGGGGAATTCACCCCTCCACTTT. The variable domain in full, completed from reference TRBV2 and TRBJ1-6, reads EPEVTQTPSHQVTQMGQEVILRCVPISNHLYFYWYRQILGQKVEFLVSFYNNEISEKSEIFDDQFSVERPDGSNFTLKIRSTKLEDSAMYFCATKGQGNSPLHFGNGTRLTVT.

This clone was seen just once. In the same sample, other DNA sequences code for this CDR3. The genes are TRBV18 and TRBJ2-3; D unclear. This CDR3 is built from 14 residues. Germline CDR1 and CDR2: KGHSH and LQKENI. The V end lost 0 bases, the J end lost 2 bases, and 6 bases lay between the germline ends. CDR3 coding DNA: TGTGCCAGCTCACCACCGGGGATCACAGATACGCAGTATTTT. Translated: CASSPPGITDTQYF.

The CDR3 region is CASRHRQSGENIQYF. Here the CDR3 DNA reads TGTGCCAGCAGACATCGACAGAGTGGGGAAAACATTCAGTACTTC. The genes are TRBV5-6 and TRBJ2-4, with D perhaps TRBD1 (5 bases). V shed 5 bases and J shed 5 bases, with 17 bases lying between them. Germline values: CDR1 SGHDT, CDR2 YYEEEE. The CDR3 extends over 15 amino acids.

On this clone: This specimen includes other DNA sequences encoding the same CDR3. The rearrangement links TRBV6-1 to TRBJ1-5; 8 bases align to TRBD1. Trimming cost V 1 base and J 4 bases; bases outside gene matches: 0. CDR1 and CDR2 from the germline V gene are MNHNS and SASEGT. The CDR3 loop spans 14 amino acids. The CDR3 DNA sequence: TGTGCCAGCAGTGAAGGACAGGGGAATCAGCCCCAGCATTTT. It codes for CASSEGQGNQPQHF.

The chain uses TRBV28 and TRBJ2-7; D call uncertain. The CDR3 runs to 11 residues. V was pared by 2 bases and J by 6 bases, with 5 bases between. Per the germline V gene, CDR1 is MDHEN and CDR2 is SYDVKM. The CDR3 protein is CASSLETEQYF. The CDR3 bases are TGTGCCAGCAGTTTAGAAACCGAGCAGTACTTC.

CDR3 residues: CASSPQGTGGSYYGYTF. Written as DNA, the CDR3 is TGTGCCAGCAGTCCCCAAGGGACAGGGGGATCCTACTATGGCTACACCTTC. This rearrangement joins TRBV25-1 to TRBJ1-2, with 11 nucleotides matching TRBD1. The germline V gene has CDR1 MGHDK and CDR2 SYGVNS. The V and J ends lost 5 bases and 3 bases, in that order; junction bases with no gene match: 11. The CDR3 has 17 residues.

V is TRBV15 and J is TRBJ2-7; TRBD2 aligns across 9 bases. Germline-derived CDR1 and CDR2 are LNHNV and YYDKDF (reference sequence). Germline trimming cut 1 base from V and 1 base from J; bases unmatched to any gene: 2. The CDR3 has 15 residues. CDR3 sequence (DNA): TGTGCCACCAGCAGAGGTAGCGGGGGATCCTACGAGCAGTACTTC. Amino acids: CATSRGSGGSYEQYF.

The chain uses TRBV4-1 and TRBJ2-4, with 10 bases identical to TRBD2. The CDR3 consists of 22 residues. V trimming: 0 bases; J trimming: 3 bases; junction bases outside the gene matches: 20. Germline V CDR1 and CDR2: MGHRA, YSYEKL. CDR3 region: CASSQESLLAGTTPRVKNIQYF. CDR3 in DNA: TGCGCCAGCAGCCAAGAATCTCTACTAGCGGGGACAACCCCCCGGGTCAAAAACATTCAGTACTTC.

The V and J genes are TRBV7-2 and TRBJ2-1; D remains unclear. V dropped 5 bases and J dropped 7 bases, with 9 bases sitting between them. The germline V gene has CDR1 SGHTA and CDR2 FQGNSA. The length of the CDR3 is 12 residues. The CDR3 DNA reads TGTGCCAGCAGCGAACCCAATAATGAGCAGTTCTTC. As protein: CASSEPNNEQFF.

The rearrangement links TRBV6-6 to TRBJ2-1, with 7 bases that match TRBD1. V lost 5 bases to trimming and J lost 7 bases; unmatched junction nucleotides: 8. This CDR3 spans 14 amino acids. Germline V CDR1 and CDR2: MNHNY, SVGAGI (reference sequence). Here the CDR3 reads CASSNRDSQNEQFF. CDR3 sequence (DNA): TGTGCCAGCAGTAACCGGGACAGCCAGAATGAGCAGTTCTTC.

Only one count was recorded for this clone. The rearrangement links TRBV7-8 to TRBJ2-7; D is undetermined. CDR1 is SGHVS, CDR2 FQNEAQ, per germline. Trimming removed 5 bases at V and 6 bases at J, with 8 bases between. CDR3 length equals 11 residues. The CDR3: CASSASGEQYF. The CDR3 DNA is TGTGCCAGCAGCGCCTCAGGCGAGCAGTACTTC.

The chain carries TRBV4-3 and TRBJ1-2; 8 bases agree with TRBD1. This CDR3 contains 15 residues. From germline, CDR1 is LGHNA and CDR2 YSLEER. V trimming: 4 bases; J trimming: 6 bases; junction bases outside the gene matches: 10. This CDR3 reads CASSPDRDRIHGYTF. The CDR3 DNA reads TGCGCCAGCAGCCCGGACCGGGACAGGATCCATGGCTACACCTTC.

This sequence joins TRBV6-5 and TRBJ2-3, with no clear D. There are 15 residues in the CDR3. Between the trimmed V and J ends, which lost 2 bases and 2 bases, there was a span of 11 bases. Germline CDR1 is MNHEY and CDR2 is SVGAGI. The CDR3 DNA reads TGTGCCAGCAGTTACGGGGTGGCGTCCACAGATACGCAGTATTTT. Protein sequence: CASSYGVASTDTQYF.

V is TRBV18 and J is TRBJ2-3; the D is unclear. The germline V gene encodes CDR1 KGHSH and CDR2 LQKENI. Trimming removed 1 base at V and 0 bases at J, with 14 bases between. The CDR3 extends over 17 amino acids. The CDR3 region is CASSPRVSSPSTDTQYF. CDR3 DNA: TGTGCCAGCTCACCACGAGTCAGCTCCCCTAGCACAGATACGCAGTATTTT.

This chain uses TRBV2 with TRBJ2-7; perhaps TRBD2 as D (5 bases). CDR3 length: 14 residues. Trimming removed 2 bases at V and 7 bases at J, with 15 bases between. Per the germline V gene, CDR1 is SNHLY and CDR2 is FYNNEI. As DNA, the CDR3 is TGTGCCAGCAGTGAAAGTGGTGGCCGCGGGGAGCAGTACTTC. This codes for CASSESGGRGEQYF.

Only a few counts were recorded for this clone. The chain carries TRBV27 and TRBJ1-6; tentative D call: TRBD1 (6 bases). Germline CDR1 and CDR2: MNHEY and SMNVEV (reference sequence). Trimming shortened V by 5 bases and J by 10 bases, and 12 bases separated the two germline ends. The CDR3 contains 13 residues. The CDR3 bases are TGTGCCAGCAGTCCGTGGGGGCGATCACCCCTCCACTTT. Its protein product is CASSPWGRSPLHF.

The chain carries TRBV27 and TRBJ1-2; D unclear. V lost 4 bases and J 4 bases, leaving 16 bases between the germline ends. Per the germline V gene, CDR1 is MNHEY and CDR2 is SMNVEV (reference sequence). The CDR3 is made up of 15 amino acids. For the CDR3, the DNA is TGTGCCAGCAGTTGGGCCGGAACGGAGGGCTATGGCTACACCTTC. Translation gives CASSWAGTEGYGYTF.

The rearrangement links TRBV7-2 to TRBJ1-6, with 7 bases identical to TRBD1. J lost 3 bases, V lost 5 bases, and 4 bases had no gene match. Germline V lookup: CDR1 SGHTA, CDR2 FQGNSA. This CDR3 spans 15 amino acids. For the CDR3, the DNA is TGTGCCAGCAGCCGAGGGACAGTCTATAATTCACCCCTCCACTTT. This gives the protein CASSRGTVYNSPLHF.

The chain links TRBV27 to TRBJ1-2; TRBD1 matches 9 bases. The V segment lost 5 bases and the J segment 8 bases; nucleotides outside the gene matches: 6. This CDR3 is built from 13 residues. Germline V lookup: CDR1 MNHEY, CDR2 SMNVEV (reference sequence). The CDR3 reads CASSRDRVGGYTF. The CDR3 DNA is TGTGCCAGCAGTCGGGACAGGGTAGGAGGCTACACCTTC.

The gene calls are TRBV19 and TRBJ2-7, with a weak D call TRBD2 (7 bases). The V gene's germline CDR1 is LNHDA and CDR2 SQIVND (reference sequence). Trimming stripped 3 bases from V and 3 bases from J, with 21 bases between. The CDR3 is 17 residues long. CDR3 amino acids: CASSIKGGPPSIYEQYF. The DNA of the CDR3 is TGTGCCAGTAGTATTAAGGGGGGGCCTCCTTCCATCTACGAGCAGTACTTC. Together with reference TRBV19 and TRBJ2-7, the CDR3 gives the full variable domain: DGGITQSPKYLFRKEGQNVTLSCEQNLNHDAMYWYRQDPGQGLRLIYYSQIVNDFQKGDIAEGYSVSREKKESFPLTVTSAQKNPTAFYLCASSIKGGPPSIYEQYFGPGTRLTVT.

V is TRBV30 and J is TRBJ2-1; possible D gene TRBD2, 5 bases. The CDR3 has 16 residues. CDR1 GTSNPN and CDR2 SVGIG come from the germline V gene (reference sequence). V lost 3 bases, J lost 0 bases, and 15 bases lay in between. Written as DNA, the CDR3 is TGTGCCTGGAGGGGGTCCAAGCGGACCTCCTACAATGAGCAGTTCTTC. Translated: CAWRGSKRTSYNEQFF.

V and J are TRBV29-1 and TRBJ1-2, with a weak D call TRBD1 (6 bases). CDR1 is SQVTM and CDR2 is ANQGSEA in the germline V gene. The CDR3 sequence is 15 residues long. V was pared by 6 bases and J by 6 bases, with 23 bases between. As DNA, the CDR3 is TGCAGCGTCCCGAGATCACAGGGAATGGGCAATGGCTACACCTTC. It translates to CSVPRSQGMGNGYTF.

The chain employs TRBV7-6 and TRBJ1-1, with D unresolved. The CDR3 is 14 amino acids. Germline CDR1 reads SGHVS; CDR2 reads FNYEAQ. Trimming pared 5 bases from V and 0 bases from J, leaving 10 bases between. The CDR3, as DNA: TGTGCCAGCAGCAAAGACGGGATGAACACTGAAGCTTTCTTT. Residues: CASSKDGMNTEAFF.

The chain links TRBV5-1 to TRBJ1-3; weak D call: TRBD1 (6 bases). This CDR3 comprises 14 residues. Per the germline V gene, CDR1 is SGHRS and CDR2 is YFSETQ. Deletions cut 5 bases from V and 0 bases from J, with 9 bases between. This CDR3 reads CASRGQLSGNTIYF. In DNA form, the CDR3 reads TGCGCCAGCAGAGGACAGCTCTCTGGAAACACCATATATTTT.

This chain links TRBV9 with TRBJ2-3, with 11 bases identical to TRBD2. Germline V gives CDR1 SGDLS, CDR2 YYNGEE. The trim removed 4 bases at V and 0 bases at J, leaving 4 bases unmatched. CDR3 length: 16 amino acids. This CDR3 reads CASSPGLAVSTDTQYF. In nucleotides, the CDR3 is TGTGCCAGCAGCCCGGGACTAGCGGTGAGCACAGATACGCAGTATTTT.

The chain has TRBV11-2 and TRBJ2-1, with D maybe TRBD2 (5 bases). V shed 4 bases and J shed 9 bases, with 13 bases lying between them. Germline CDR1 is SGHAT and CDR2 is FQNNGV. There are 13 residues in the CDR3. CDR3 sequence reads: CASSSRELGEQFF. The CDR3 coding sequence is TGTGCCAGCAGCTCTAGGGAGCTGGGTGAGCAGTTCTTC.